The 17 T cell receptor beta chains below all came from one sample that was sequenced in a study of T cells after somatic rescue of genetic block. Here immunoSEQ multiplex PCR was the method, and the copy in TCRdb shows in-frame clones only, minus some. The repertoire holds approximately 13,000 clones, with approximately 72% as singletons. Sequences were obtained from peripheral blood mononuclear cells (PBMCs). The receptors were sampled from a boy aged 5-17 years.

This chain connects TRBV11-2 to TRBJ1-4, with 7 bases lining up with TRBD1. This CDR3 comprises 14 residues. The V segment lost 3 bases and the J segment 5 bases; nucleotides outside the gene matches: 3. CDR1 and CDR2 from the germline V gene are SGHAT and FQNNGV. The CDR3 DNA reads as TGTGCCAGCAGCTTCAACAGGGGAAATGAAAAACTGTTTTTT. Amino acid sequence: CASSFNRGNEKLFF.

This clone appeared once. This chain links TRBV4-1 with TRBJ2-3; 7 bases are a match to TRBD2. Germline CDR1 is MGHRA and CDR2 is YSYEKL. The ends lost 1 base at V and 0 bases at J; junction bases unmatched: 7. This CDR3 comprises 17 residues. The CDR3 nucleotides are TGCGCCAGCAGCCAAGCCCCGGGAGGCTCTAGCACAGATACGCAGTATTTT. Its protein product is CASSQAPGGSSTDTQYF.

CDR3 loop: CASSRGQDYGYTF. DNA for the CDR3: TGTGCCAGCTCCAGGGGACAGGACTATGGCTACACCTTC. The chain uses TRBV9 and TRBJ1-2; 8 bases fit TRBD1. Germline trimming cut 7 bases from V and 3 bases from J; bases unmatched to any gene: 5. CDR3 length equals 13 residues. Germline CDR1 is SGDLS and CDR2 is YYNGEE.

The V gene is TRBV5-1, the J gene TRBJ2-5; weak D call: TRBD2 (6 bases). Judging by the DNA end, TRBJ2-7 fits better; the J call may be wrong. Germline V lookup: CDR1 SGHRS, CDR2 YFSETQ. The length of the CDR3 is 17 residues. The CDR3 DNA sequence: TGCGCCAGCAGCTTGTCCTCAGTAAGCTGGGGGGTCTACGAGCAGTACTTC. Protein: CASSLSSVSWGVYEQYF.

There are a few counts of this clone. The chain combines TRBV19 with TRBJ2-1; 7 nucleotides match TRBD2. Trimming at V came to 1 base and at J to 0 bases, leaving 6 bases not matched to a gene. The CDR3 runs 17 residues. The germline V gene has CDR1 LNHDA and CDR2 SQIVND (reference sequence). Here the CDR3 DNA reads TGTGCCAGTAGTATAGGGCCTATAGCGGGCTCCTACAATGAGCAGTTCTTC. It codes for CASSIGPIAGSYNEQFF.

V gene TRBV28 combines with J gene TRBJ1-2; D uncertain. V lost 5 bases, J lost 2 bases, and 15 bases lay in between. The germline V gene encodes CDR1 MDHEN and CDR2 SYDVKM. The length of the CDR3 is 15 residues. The CDR3 protein is CASSTYPTANYGYTF. The CDR3 DNA is TGTGCCAGCAGTACCTACCCGACGGCGAACTATGGCTACACCTTC.

This sequence joins TRBV7-8 and TRBJ2-5; maybe TRBD2 (5 bases). CDR3 length: 14 amino acids. The V and J ends lost 1 base and 5 bases respectively, with 11 bases between them. The germline V gene encodes CDR1 SGHVS and CDR2 FQNEAQ. The CDR3 sequence: CASSLGLSGETQYF. CDR3 in DNA: TGTGCCAGCAGCTTAGGGTTGTCGGGGGAGACCCAGTACTTC.

This chain connects TRBV7-9 to TRBJ1-6, with 8 bases that match TRBD1. The CDR3 contains 16 residues. Germline CDR1 is SEHNR and CDR2 is FQNEAQ (reference sequence). With V trimmed by 3 bases and J by 7 bases, 8 bases remained unmatched. Written as DNA, the CDR3 is TGTGCCAGCAGCTTTCTTCGACAGGGGACAAATTCACCCCTCCACTTT. Its protein is CASSFLRQGTNSPLHF.

This clone came up a few times. J is TRBJ1-5 and V is TRBV5-3, with D possibly TRBD1 on 5 matching bases. TRBV5-3 is an ORF; its function is uncertain. The CDR3 covers 12 residues. Trimming shortened V by 10 bases and J by 3 bases, and 11 bases separated the two germline ends. The CDR3 nucleotides are TGTGCCCGGGGGTTTACCAATCAGCCCCAGCATTTT. Translation: CARGFTNQPQHF.

The V and J genes are TRBV6-6 and TRBJ2-7; maybe TRBD1 (5 bases). The CDR3 extends over 15 amino acids. The V gene's germline CDR1 is MNHNY and CDR2 SVGAGI (reference sequence). V shed 6 bases and J shed 0 bases, with 15 bases lying between them. CDR3 sequence (DNA): TGTGCCAGCAGCGACCTCACAGGCCCCTCCTACGAGCAGTACTTC. This gives the protein CASSDLTGPSYEQYF.

This clone was seen more than once but under ten times. The chain recombines TRBV7-9 with TRBJ1-2, with D perhaps matching TRBD1 (6 bases). Germline CDR1 reads SEHNR; CDR2 reads FQNEAQ (reference sequence). The V and J ends lost 6 bases and 4 bases respectively, with 12 bases between them. The CDR3 runs to 13 residues. CDR3 sequence: CASSLQGPYGYTF. The CDR3 nucleotides are TGTGCCAGCAGTCTACAGGGCCCCTATGGCTACACCTTC.

J is TRBJ2-5 and V is TRBV5-1; TRBD1 agrees at 7 bases. Trimming took 3 bases from V and 0 from J; bases not matched to a gene: 5. The CDR3 length is 15 residues. Looked up from germline, CDR1 is SGHRS and CDR2 is YFSETQ. For the CDR3, the DNA is TGCGCCAGCAGCTCCAGGGGGTTTAACCAAGAGACCCAGTACTTC. Residues: CASSSRGFNQETQYF.

The chain is built from TRBV5-1 and TRBJ2-5; D is possibly TRBD2 (7 bases). Deletions cut 1 base from V and 4 bases from J, with 11 bases between. The CDR3 has 14 residues. CDR1 SGHRS and CDR2 YFSETQ come from the germline V gene. The CDR3 region is CASSLTRGGETQYF. Here the CDR3 DNA reads TGCGCCAGCAGCTTGACTAGGGGGGGAGAGACCCAGTACTTC.

The V and J genes are TRBV5-1 and TRBJ1-2; tentatively, D is TRBD1 (5 bases). Trimming took 2 bases from V and 2 from J, leaving 13 bases between them. The CDR3 has 15 residues. The germline V gene has CDR1 SGHRS and CDR2 YFSETQ. CDR3 DNA sequence: TGCGCCAGCAGCTTTGGTCAGGGAGGGAACTATGGCTACACCTTC. Its protein is CASSFGQGGNYGYTF.

The chain uses TRBV7-3 and TRBJ2-4; no clear D. Germline V gene sequence: CDR1 SGHTA, CDR2 FQGTGA. V shed 2 bases and J shed 8 bases, with 10 bases lying between them. The CDR3 totals 13 residues. CDR3 in amino acids: CASSLGPLDIQYF. The CDR3 DNA follows: TGTGCCAGCAGCTTAGGACCGTTGGACATTCAGTACTTC. Complete variable domain (other parts from reference TRBV7-3 and TRBJ2-4): GAGVSQTPSNKVTEKGKYVELRCDPISGHTALYWYRQSLGQGPEFLIYFQGTGAADDSGLPNDRFFAVRPEGSVSTLKIQRTERGDSAVYLCASSLGPLDIQYFGAGTRLSVL.

The chain joins TRBV21-1 to TRBJ1-1. TRBV21-1 is flagged as a pseudogene. This CDR3 comprises 14 residues. CDR3 nucleotide sequence: TGTGCCAGCACCCCTTCGGGACGAAACACTGAAGCTTTCTTT. This translates into CASTPSGRNTEAFF.

This rearrangement joins TRBV5-5 to TRBJ2-7; 7 bases agree with TRBD1. Trimming cost V 1 base and J 5 bases; bases outside gene matches: 0. Germline lookup yields CDR1 SGHKS and CDR2 YYEKEE (reference sequence). This CDR3 region has 12 residues. The CDR3 DNA is TGTGCCAGCAGCTTGACAGGGGACGAGCAGTACTTC. Translated: CASSLTGDEQYF.